Here is one T cell receptor (beta chain) with its context. This sample is part of a study of PD-L1 blockade in urothelial cancer. Profiling relied on immunoSEQ multiplex PCR, and the TCRdb table lists in-frame clones only, not all of them. The data show tens of thousands of clones, with approximately 87% seen just once and roughly an eighth held by the top ten. The time point: pretreatment peripheral blood. The germline gives CDR1 GTSNPN, CDR2 SVGIG (reference sequence). V trimming: 8 bases; J trimming: 7 bases; junction bases outside the gene matches: 13. The CDR3 sequence is 14 residues long. This receptor was obtained from a man between 60 and 70 years old with urothelial cancer. The chain employs TRBV30 and TRBJ2-2; TRBD1 agrees at 7 bases. The source material was PBMCs, sampled around atezolizumab (anti-PD-L1) treatment. The CDR3 DNA sequence: TGTGCCCGATCTGGGACAGTCGAGTTCGGGGAGCTGTTTTTT. Translated, it gives CARSGTVEFGELFF.